The next 5 T cell receptor beta chains were all read from a single sample in a study of blood T cell repertoires in COVID-19. Only in-frame clones appear in the TCRdb table, and some are missing; sequencing was by immunoSEQ multiplex PCR. The sample holds about 70,000 clones; about nine tenths are singletons and the top ten take 11%. Sequencing was done on a sample of peripheral blood. Every receptor here comes from a woman aged 18-29 years with acute or convalescent COVID-19.

The chain employs TRBV6-2 or TRBV6-3 and TRBJ2-3; 11 bases align to TRBD2. This CDR3 has 15 residues. After removal of 5 bases from V and 4 bases from J, the junction contained 5 bases not matched to a gene. Germline CDR1 reads MNHEY; CDR2 reads SVGEGT. This CDR3 reads CASSLRLAGSDTQYF. DNA for the CDR3: TGTGCCAGCAGTCTCCGACTAGCGGGGTCAGATACGCAGTATTTT.

CDR3 amino acids: CASSQARGVGTAFF. CDR3 DNA: TGTGCCAGCAGCCAAGCCCGGGGGGTCGGTACGGCTTTCTTT. This chain connects TRBV6-5 to TRBJ1-1; tentatively, D is TRBD1 (5 bases). CDR1 MNHEY and CDR2 SVGAGI come from the germline V gene. The V gene lost 6 bases and the J gene lost 11 bases, with 22 bases spanning the gap. The CDR3 is made up of 14 amino acids.

This rearrangement joins TRBV11-2 to TRBJ2-6; TRBD1 agrees at 7 bases. V was clipped by 2 bases and J by 0 bases; unmatched bases: 10. The germline V gene has CDR1 SGHAT and CDR2 FQNNGV. This CDR3 spans 19 amino acids. The CDR3 coding sequence is TGTGCCAGCAGCTTAATACAGACAGGGTTTTCCTCTGGGGCCAACGTCCTGACTTTC. As protein: CASSLIQTGFSSGANVLTF.

The chain has TRBV19 and TRBJ1-5; 7 bases are shared with TRBD1. V lost 6 bases to trimming and J lost 1 base; unmatched junction nucleotides: 12. Germline-derived CDR1 and CDR2 are LNHDA and SQIVND (reference sequence). CDR3 size: 17 residues. The CDR3 region is CASRLPGGLGSNQPQHF. In DNA, the CDR3 is TGTGCCAGTAGGCTTCCAGGGGGATTGGGCAGCAATCAGCCCCAGCATTTT.

The CDR3 nucleotides read TGTGCCAGCAGCCAAGCAGGAGGGGACAATGAGCAGTTCTTC. This gives the protein CASSQAGGDNEQFF. The chain couples TRBV3-1 (or the pseudogene TRBV3-2) to TRBJ2-1, with D possibly being TRBD2 (6 bases). There are 14 residues in the CDR3. The germline V gene encodes CDR1 LGHDT and CDR2 YNNKEL (reference sequence). V was trimmed by 1 base and J by 5 bases, leaving 9 bases between them.